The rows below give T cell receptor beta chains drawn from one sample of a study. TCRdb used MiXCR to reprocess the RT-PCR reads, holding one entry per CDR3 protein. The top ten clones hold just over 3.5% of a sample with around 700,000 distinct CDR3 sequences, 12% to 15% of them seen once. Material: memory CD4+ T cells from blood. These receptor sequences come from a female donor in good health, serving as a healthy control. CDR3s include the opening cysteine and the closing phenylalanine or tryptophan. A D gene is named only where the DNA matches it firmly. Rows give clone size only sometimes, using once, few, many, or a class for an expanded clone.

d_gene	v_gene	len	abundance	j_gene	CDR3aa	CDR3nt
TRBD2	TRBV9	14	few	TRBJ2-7	CASSVVGGSGEQYF	TGTGCCAGCAGCGTCGTGGGAGGGTCGGGCGAGCAGTACTTC
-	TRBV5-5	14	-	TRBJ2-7	CASSFLYGNYEQYF	TGTGCCAGCAGCTTTCTGTATGGAAACTACGAGCAGTACTTC
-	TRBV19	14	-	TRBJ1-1	CASSIGQAYTEAFF	TGTGCCAGTAGTATAGGACAGGCTTACACTGAAGCTTTCTTT
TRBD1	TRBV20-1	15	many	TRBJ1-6	CSARVGDRYNSPLHF	TGCAGTGCTAGAGTGGGGGACAGATATAATTCACCCCTCCACTTT
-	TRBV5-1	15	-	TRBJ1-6	CASSLASGRHSPLHF	TGCGCCAGCAGCTTGGCGAGCGGCCGGCATTCACCCCTCCACTTT
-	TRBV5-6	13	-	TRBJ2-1	CAPKLAAHNEQFF	TGTGCCCCGAAACTGGCGGCCCACAATGAGCAGTTCTTC
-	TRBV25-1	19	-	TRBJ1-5	CASSELRTTLTWGNQPQHF	TGTGCCAGCAGTGAATTAAGGACTACCCTAACCTGGGGGAATCAGCCCCAGCATTTT
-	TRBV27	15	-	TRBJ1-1	CASSLSRLSDTEAFF	TGTGCCAGCAGTTTATCTCGGTTATCGGACACTGAAGCTTTCTTT
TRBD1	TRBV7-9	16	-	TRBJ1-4	CASSLLTGTGAEKLFF	TGTGCCAGCAGCTTACTCACCGGGACAGGGGCCGAAAAACTGTTTTTT
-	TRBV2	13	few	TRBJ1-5	CASSGGGDQPQNF	TGTGCCAGCAGTGGTGGGGGGGATCAGCCCCAGAATTTT
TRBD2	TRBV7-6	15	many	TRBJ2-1	CASSLGYTSGNEQFF	TGTGCCAGCAGCTTAGGCTACACTAGCGGCAATGAGCAGTTCTTC
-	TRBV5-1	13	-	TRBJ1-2	CASSFGGGNGYTF	TGCGCCAGCAGCTTTGGAGGAGGTAATGGCTACACCTTC
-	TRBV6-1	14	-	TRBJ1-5	CASSPLTGDQPQHF	TGTGCCAGCAGCCCCTTGACGGGTGATCAGCCCCAGCATTTT
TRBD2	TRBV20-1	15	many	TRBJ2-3	CSARERREGLNTQYF	TGCAGTGCTAGAGAAAGACGGGAGGGCCTAAATACGCAGTATTTT
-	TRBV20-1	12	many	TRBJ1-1	CSARAAHTEAFF	TGCAGTGCTAGAGCTGCCCACACTGAAGCTTTCTTT
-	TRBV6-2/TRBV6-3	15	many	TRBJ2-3	CASSYSKADTDTQYF	TGTGCCAGCAGTTACTCGAAGGCAGACACAGATACGCAGTATTTT
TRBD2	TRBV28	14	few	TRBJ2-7	CASWTGTSGYEQYF	TGTGCCAGCTGGACCGGGACTAGCGGCTACGAGCAGTACTTC
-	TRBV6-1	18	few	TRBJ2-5	CASSQRTPGAYKKKAQYF	TGTGCCAGCAGTCAACGGACTCCGGGGGCCTACAAGAAGAAAGCCCAGTACTTC
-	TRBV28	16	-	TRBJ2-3	CASSSIQHSGSDTQYF	TGTGCCAGCAGTTCGATCCAGCATTCAGGTTCGGATACGCAGTATTTT
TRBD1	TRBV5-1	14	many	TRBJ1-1	CASSLGQVNTEAFF	TGTGCCAGCAGTCTAGGACAGGTGAACACTGAAGCTTTCTTT
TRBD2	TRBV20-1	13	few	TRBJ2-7	CSARGLAGGEQYF	TGCAGTGCTAGAGGACTAGCGGGGGGCGAGCAGTACTTC
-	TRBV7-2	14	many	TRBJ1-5	CASSLLYSNQPQHF	TGTGCCAGCAGCTTACTCTATAGCAATCAGCCCCAGCATTTT
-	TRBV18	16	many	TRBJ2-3	CASSPKLQGRTDTQYF	TGTGCCAGCTCACCAAAACTCCAGGGGCGCACAGATACGCAGTATTTT
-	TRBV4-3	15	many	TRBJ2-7	CASSQELPGDYEQYF	TGCGCCAGCAGCCAAGAGTTGCCGGGGGATTACGAGCAGTACTTC
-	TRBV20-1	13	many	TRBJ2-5	CSASGGPGETQYF	TGCAGTGCTAGCGGGGGGCCGGGGGAGACCCAGTACTTC
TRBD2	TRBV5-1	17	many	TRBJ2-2	CASSQLAGGPYTGELFF	TGCGCCAGCAGCCAACTAGCGGGAGGGCCCTACACCGGGGAGCTGTTTTTT
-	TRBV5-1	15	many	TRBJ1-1	CASSLHRVLDTEAFF	TGCGCCAGCAGCTTGCATCGGGTCTTGGACACTGAAGCTTTCTTT
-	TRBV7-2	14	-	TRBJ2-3	CASSLMGPTDTQYF	TGTGCCAGCAGCTTAATGGGACCCACAGATACGCAGTATTTT
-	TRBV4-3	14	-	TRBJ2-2	CACSLWENTGELFF	TGCGCTTGCAGCCTGTGGGAGAACACCGGGGAGCTGTTTTTT
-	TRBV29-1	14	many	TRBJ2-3	CSVEDTRGSDTQYF	TGCAGCGTTGAAGACACTAGGGGTTCGGATACGCAGTATTTT
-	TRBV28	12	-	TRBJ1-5	CASGSAGQPQHF	TGTGCCAGCGGTTCCGCGGGTCAGCCCCAGCATTTT
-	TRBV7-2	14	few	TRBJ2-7	CASSLQPGVYEQYF	TGTGCCAGCAGCTTACAACCAGGGGTGTACGAGCAGTACTTC
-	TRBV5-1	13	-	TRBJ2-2	CASSSTGLGELFF	TGCGCCAGCAGCTCAACAGGGCTCGGGGAGCTGTTTTTT
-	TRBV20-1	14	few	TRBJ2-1	CSATGQSSYNEQFF	TGCAGTGCTACAGGACAGAGCTCCTACAATGAGCAGTTCTTC
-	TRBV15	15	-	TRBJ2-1	CATSSHRVQINEQFF	TGTGCCACCAGCAGCCACCGGGTCCAGATCAATGAGCAGTTCTTC
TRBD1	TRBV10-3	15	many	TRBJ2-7	CAISDETGSPYEQYF	TGTGCCATCAGTGATGAGACAGGGAGCCCATACGAGCAGTACTTC
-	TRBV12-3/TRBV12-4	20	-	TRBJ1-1	CASTESGAGGPYYLNAEAFF	TGTGCCAGCACCGAAAGCGGGGCGGGGGGACCGTACTACCTGAACGCTGAAGCTTTCTTT
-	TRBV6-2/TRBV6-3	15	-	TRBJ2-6	CASSYVRSGANVLTF	TGTGCCAGCAGTTACGTACGCTCTGGGGCCAACGTCCTGACTTTC
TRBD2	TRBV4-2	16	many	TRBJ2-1	CASSQKRLAGYNEQFF	TGTGCCAGCAGCCAAAAACGACTAGCGGGTTACAATGAGCAGTTCTTC
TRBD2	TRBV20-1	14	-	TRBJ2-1	CSARGIAGNNEQFF	TGCAGTGCTAGAGGGATAGCGGGGAATAATGAGCAGTTCTTC
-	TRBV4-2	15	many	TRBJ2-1	CASSQRQGLGNEQFF	TGTGCCAGCAGCCAACGGCAGGGCCTTGGCAATGAGCAGTTCTTC
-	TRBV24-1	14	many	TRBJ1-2	CATSDLEQNYGYTF	TGTGCCACCAGTGATTTGGAACAGAACTATGGCTACACCTTC
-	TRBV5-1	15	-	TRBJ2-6	CASSSTISGANVLTF	TGCGCCAGCAGCTCCACCATCTCTGGGGCCAACGTCCTGACTTTC
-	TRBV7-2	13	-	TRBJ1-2	CASSPEDIYGYTF	TGTGCCAGCAGCCCCGAGGATATCTATGGCTACACCTTC
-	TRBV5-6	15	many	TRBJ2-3	CASSLGGQGIDTQYF	TGTGCCAGCAGCTTGGGCGGGCAGGGGATAGATACGCAGTATTTT
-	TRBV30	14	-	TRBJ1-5	CAWNNQGPGQPQHF	TGTGCCTGGAATAATCAGGGGCCGGGGCAGCCCCAGCATTTT
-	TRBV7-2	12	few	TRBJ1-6	CASSRESSPLHF	TGTGCCAGCAGCAGGGAGAGTTCACCCCTCCACTTT
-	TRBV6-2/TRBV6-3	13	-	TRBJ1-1	CATVDAGPTEAFF	TGTGCCACCGTTGATGCAGGGCCCACTGAAGCTTTCTTT
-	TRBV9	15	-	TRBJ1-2	CASSVDARGGYGYTF	TGTGCCAGCAGCGTAGATGCCAGGGGAGGTTATGGCTACACCTTC
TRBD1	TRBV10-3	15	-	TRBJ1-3	CAISESTGGGNTIYF	TGTGCCATCAGTGAGTCGACAGGGGGTGGAAACACCATATATTTT
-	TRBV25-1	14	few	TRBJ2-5	CASSEQEYQETQYF	TGTGCCAGCAGTGAACAAGAGTACCAAGAGACCCAGTACTTC
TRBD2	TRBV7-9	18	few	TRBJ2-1	CASSLVGTSGSDGNEQFF	TGTGCCAGCAGCTTAGTTGGGACTAGCGGGAGTGACGGCAATGAGCAGTTCTTC
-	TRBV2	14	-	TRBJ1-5	CASSSQEEIQPQHF	TGTGCCAGCAGTTCTCAGGAGGAAATTCAGCCCCAGCATTTT